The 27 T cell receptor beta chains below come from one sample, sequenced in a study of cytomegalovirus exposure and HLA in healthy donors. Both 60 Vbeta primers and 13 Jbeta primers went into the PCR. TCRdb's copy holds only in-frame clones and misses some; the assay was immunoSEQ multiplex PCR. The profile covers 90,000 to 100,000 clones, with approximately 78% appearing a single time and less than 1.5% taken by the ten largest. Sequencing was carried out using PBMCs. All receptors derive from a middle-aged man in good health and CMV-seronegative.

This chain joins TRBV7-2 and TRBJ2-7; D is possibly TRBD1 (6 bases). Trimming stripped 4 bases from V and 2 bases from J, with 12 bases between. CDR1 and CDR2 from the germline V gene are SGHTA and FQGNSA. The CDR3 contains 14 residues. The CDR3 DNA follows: TGTGCCAGCAGCTCAGGGGTTTGGCCCTACGAGCAGTACTTC. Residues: CASSSGVWPYEQYF.

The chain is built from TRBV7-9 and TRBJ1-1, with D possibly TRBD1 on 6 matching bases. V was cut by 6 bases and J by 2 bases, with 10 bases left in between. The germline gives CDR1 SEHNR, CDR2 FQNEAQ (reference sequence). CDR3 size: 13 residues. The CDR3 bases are TGTGCCAGCAGTTGGACAGAAAACACTGAAGCTTTCTTT. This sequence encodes CASSWTENTEAFF.

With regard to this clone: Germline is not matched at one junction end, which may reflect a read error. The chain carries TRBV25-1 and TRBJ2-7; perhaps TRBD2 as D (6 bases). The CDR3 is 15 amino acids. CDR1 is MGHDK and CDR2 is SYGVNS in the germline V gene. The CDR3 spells CASSPTVGLSYERYF. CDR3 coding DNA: TGTGCCAGCAGTCCCACGGTGGGACTCTCCTACGAGCGGTACTTC.

In nucleotides, the CDR3 is TGTGCCAGCAGTGCTTTTACAGGGGCATTATTCCACGAGCAGTACTTC. This gives the protein CASSAFTGALFHEQYF. V and J are TRBV25-1 and TRBJ2-7, with TRBD1 matching 7 bases. Germline CDR1 and CDR2: MGHDK and SYGVNS. The V and J ends lost 4 bases and 5 bases, in that order; junction bases with no gene match: 14. The CDR3 totals 16 residues.

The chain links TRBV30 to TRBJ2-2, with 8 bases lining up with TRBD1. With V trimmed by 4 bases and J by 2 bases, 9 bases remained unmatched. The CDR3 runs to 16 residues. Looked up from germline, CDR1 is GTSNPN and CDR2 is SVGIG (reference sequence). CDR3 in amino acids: CAWNTGGRPNTGELFF. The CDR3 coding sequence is TGTGCCTGGAACACAGGGGGTAGGCCTAACACCGGGGAGCTGTTTTTT.

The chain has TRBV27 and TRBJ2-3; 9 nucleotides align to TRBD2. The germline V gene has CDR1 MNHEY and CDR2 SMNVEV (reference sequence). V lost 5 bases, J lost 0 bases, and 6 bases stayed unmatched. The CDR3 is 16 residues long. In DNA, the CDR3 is TGTGCCAGCAGTCAGGGGACTAGCTTTAGCACAGATACGCAGTATTTT. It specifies CASSQGTSFSTDTQYF.

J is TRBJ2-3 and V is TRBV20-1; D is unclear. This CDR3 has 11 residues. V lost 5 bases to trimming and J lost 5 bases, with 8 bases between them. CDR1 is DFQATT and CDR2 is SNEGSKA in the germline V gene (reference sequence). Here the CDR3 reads CSALRQDTQYF. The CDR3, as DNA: TGCAGTGCTTTACGACAAGATACGCAGTATTTT.

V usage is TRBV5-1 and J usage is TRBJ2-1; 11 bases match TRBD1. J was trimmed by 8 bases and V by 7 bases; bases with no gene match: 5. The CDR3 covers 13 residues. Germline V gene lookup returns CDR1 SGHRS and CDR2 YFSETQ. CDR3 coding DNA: TGCGCCAGCGGCCGGGACAGGGGGGATGAGCAGTTCTTC. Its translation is CASGRDRGDEQFF.

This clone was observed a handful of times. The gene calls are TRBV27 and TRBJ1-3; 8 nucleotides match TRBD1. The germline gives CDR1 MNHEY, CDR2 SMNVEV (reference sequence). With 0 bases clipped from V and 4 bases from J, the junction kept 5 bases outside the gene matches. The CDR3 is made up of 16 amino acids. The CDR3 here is CASSLSGRGLGNTIYF. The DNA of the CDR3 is TGTGCCAGCAGTTTATCGGGCAGGGGGCTCGGAAACACCATATATTTT.

The CDR3 DNA is TGTGCCAGCAGTTTATCGGCGGGTAATACCTACGAGCAGTACTTC. Translating gives CASSLSAGNTYEQYF. V usage is TRBV27 and J usage is TRBJ2-5; tentatively, D is TRBD2 (5 bases). The tail of the sequence fits TRBJ2-7 better, so the J call may be wrong. Germline CDR1 MNHEY, CDR2 SMNVEV (reference sequence). CDR3 length: 15 amino acids.

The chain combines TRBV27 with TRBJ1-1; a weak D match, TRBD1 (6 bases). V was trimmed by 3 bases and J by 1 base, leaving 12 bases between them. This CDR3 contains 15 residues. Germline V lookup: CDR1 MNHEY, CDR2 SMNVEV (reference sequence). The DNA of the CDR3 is TGTGCCAGCAGTTTGAGGGGGGGCGGGAACACTGAAGCTTTCTTT. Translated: CASSLRGGGNTEAFF.

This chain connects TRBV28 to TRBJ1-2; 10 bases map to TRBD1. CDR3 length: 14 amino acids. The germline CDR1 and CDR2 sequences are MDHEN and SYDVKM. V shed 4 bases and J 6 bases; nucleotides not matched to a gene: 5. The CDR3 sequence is CASSSTGGGNGYTF. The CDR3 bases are TGTGCCAGCAGTTCGACAGGGGGCGGGAATGGCTACACCTTC.

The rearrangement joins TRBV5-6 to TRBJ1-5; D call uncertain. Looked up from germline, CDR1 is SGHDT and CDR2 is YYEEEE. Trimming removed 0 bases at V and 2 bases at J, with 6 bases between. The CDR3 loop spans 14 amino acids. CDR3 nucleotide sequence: TGTGCCAGCAGCTTGGTCGGGGGCAATCAGCCCCAGCATTTT. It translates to CASSLVGGNQPQHF.

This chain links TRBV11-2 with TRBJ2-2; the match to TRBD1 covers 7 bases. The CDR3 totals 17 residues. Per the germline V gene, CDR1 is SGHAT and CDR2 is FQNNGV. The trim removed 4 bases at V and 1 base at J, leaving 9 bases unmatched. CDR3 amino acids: CASSSGRWDRNTGELFF. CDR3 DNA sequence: TGTGCCAGCAGCTCGGGACGTTGGGACAGGAACACCGGGGAGCTGTTTTTT.

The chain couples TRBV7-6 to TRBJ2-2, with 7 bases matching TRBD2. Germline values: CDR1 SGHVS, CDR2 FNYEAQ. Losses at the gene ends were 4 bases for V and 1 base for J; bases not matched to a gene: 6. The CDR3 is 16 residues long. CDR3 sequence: CASSSGGRQNTGELFF. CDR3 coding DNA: TGTGCCAGCAGCTCGGGCGGGAGACAGAACACCGGGGAGCTGTTTTTT.

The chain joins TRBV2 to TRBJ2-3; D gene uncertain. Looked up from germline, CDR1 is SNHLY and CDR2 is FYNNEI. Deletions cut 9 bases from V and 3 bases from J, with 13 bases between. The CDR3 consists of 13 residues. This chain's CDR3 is CAREAQSTDTQYF. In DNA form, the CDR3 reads TGTGCCAGAGAGGCACAATCTACAGATACGCAGTATTTT. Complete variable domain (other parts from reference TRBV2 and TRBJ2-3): EPEVTQTPSHQVTQMGQEVILRCVPISNHLYFYWYRQILGQKVEFLVSFYNNEISEKSEIFDDQFSVERPDGSNFTLKIRSTKLEDSAMYFCAREAQSTDTQYFGPGTRLTVL.

In DNA form, the CDR3 reads TGTGCCACCAGCGGCCTAGGCGGCGGGGAGCTGTTTTTT. This translates into CATSGLGGGELFF. The rearrangement links TRBV15 to TRBJ2-2; D is ambiguous. The CDR3 sequence is 13 residues long. CDR1 is LNHNV, CDR2 YYDKDF, per germline (reference sequence). Trimming removed 5 bases from V and 7 bases from J, with 11 bases in between.

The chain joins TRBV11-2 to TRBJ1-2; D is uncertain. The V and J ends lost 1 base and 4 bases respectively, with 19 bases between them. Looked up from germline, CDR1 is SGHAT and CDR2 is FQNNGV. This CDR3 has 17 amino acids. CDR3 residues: CASSLGTSLSLIYGYTF. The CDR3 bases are TGTGCCAGCAGCTTAGGAACTTCTCTGAGCCTAATCTATGGCTACACCTTC.

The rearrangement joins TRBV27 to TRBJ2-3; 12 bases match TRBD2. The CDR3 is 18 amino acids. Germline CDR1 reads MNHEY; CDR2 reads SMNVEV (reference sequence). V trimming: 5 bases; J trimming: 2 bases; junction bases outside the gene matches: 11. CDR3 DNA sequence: TGTGCCAGCAGTCCGACTAGCGGGGGCCGAAAAAACACAGATACGCAGTATTTT. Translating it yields CASSPTSGGRKNTDTQYF.

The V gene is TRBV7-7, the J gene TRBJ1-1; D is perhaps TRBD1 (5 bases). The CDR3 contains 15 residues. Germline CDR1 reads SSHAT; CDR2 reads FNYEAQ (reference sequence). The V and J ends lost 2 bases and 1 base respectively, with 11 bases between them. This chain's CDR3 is CASSLFRQKNTEAFF. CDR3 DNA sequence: TGTGCCAGCAGCTTATTTCGACAGAAGAACACTGAAGCTTTCTTT.

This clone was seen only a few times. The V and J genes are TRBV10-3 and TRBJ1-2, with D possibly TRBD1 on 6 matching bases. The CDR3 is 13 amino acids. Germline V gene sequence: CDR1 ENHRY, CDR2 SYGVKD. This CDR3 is CATGGAGDYGYTF. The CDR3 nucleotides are TGTGCGACGGGGGGCGCGGGTGACTATGGCTACACCTTC.

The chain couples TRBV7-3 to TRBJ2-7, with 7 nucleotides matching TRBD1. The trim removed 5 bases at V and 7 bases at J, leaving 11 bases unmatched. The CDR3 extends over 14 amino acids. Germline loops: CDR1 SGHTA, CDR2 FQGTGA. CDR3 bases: TGTGCCAGCAGCCCAGGGGACAGAGTACGTGAGCAGTACTTC. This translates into CASSPGDRVREQYF.

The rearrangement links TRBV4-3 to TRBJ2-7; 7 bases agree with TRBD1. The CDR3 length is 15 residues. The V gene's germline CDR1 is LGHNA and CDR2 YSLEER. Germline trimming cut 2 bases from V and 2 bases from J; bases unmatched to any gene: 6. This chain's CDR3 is CASSQRTGTTYEQYF. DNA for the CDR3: TGCGCCAGCAGCCAACGGACAGGTACCACCTACGAGCAGTACTTC.

CDR3 bases: TGTGCCAGCAGCTTGGGAGGGTCGTCAGGCAATCAGCCCCAGCATTTT. It specifies CASSLGGSSGNQPQHF. The chain joins TRBV5-4 to TRBJ1-5; D is undetermined. This CDR3 spans 16 amino acids. CDR1 is SGHNT, CDR2 YYREEE, per germline (reference sequence). Trimming took off 0 bases at V and 2 bases at J, with 12 bases between the two ends.

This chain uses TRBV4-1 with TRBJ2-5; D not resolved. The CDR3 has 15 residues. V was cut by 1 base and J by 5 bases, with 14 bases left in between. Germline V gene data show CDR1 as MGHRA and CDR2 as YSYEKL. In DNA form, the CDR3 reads TGCGCCAGCAGCCAAGTGGTTTCCCAGAGGGAGACCCAGTACTTC. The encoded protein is CASSQVVSQRETQYF.

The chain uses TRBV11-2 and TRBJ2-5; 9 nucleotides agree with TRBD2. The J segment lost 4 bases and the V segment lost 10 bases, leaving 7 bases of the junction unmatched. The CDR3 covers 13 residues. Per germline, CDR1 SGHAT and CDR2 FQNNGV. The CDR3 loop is CAISNSGGETQYF. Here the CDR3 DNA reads TGTGCCATCTCAAATAGCGGGGGAGAGACCCAGTACTTC. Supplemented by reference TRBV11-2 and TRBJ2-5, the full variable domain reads EAGVAQSPRYKIIEKRQSVAFWCNPISGHATLYWYQQILGQGPKLLIQFQNNGVVDDSQLPKDRFSAERLKGVDSTLKIQPAKLEDSAVYLCAISNSGGETQYFGPGTRLLVL.

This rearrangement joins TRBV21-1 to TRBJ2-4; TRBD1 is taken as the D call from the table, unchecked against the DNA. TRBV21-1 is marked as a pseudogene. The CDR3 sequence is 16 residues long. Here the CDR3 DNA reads TGTGCCAAACCGGGACAGGGCTACCCAGGGCCAAACATTCAGTACTTC. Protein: CAKPGQGYPGPNIQYF.